What follows are 20 T cell receptor beta chains derived from one specimen sequenced in a study of T cell repertoires in cytomegalovirus infection. TCRdb independently ran MiXCR on the reads; one entry per CDR3 protein. Here the sample spans hundreds of thousands of distinct CDR3 sequences, 32% being singletons. Their antigens are not known. Material: cultured CD8+ T cells from PBMCs, obtained from culture after CMV antigen stimulation. These TCRs come from a human donor in good health (CMV status not recorded). Some clones in this sample may be carry-over from other donors' samples.

Turning to this clonotype: The junction does not match germline at one end; this may be a read error. The chain links TRBV7-3 to TRBJ2-1, with D perhaps TRBD2 (5 bases). This CDR3 has 15 residues. Per germline, CDR1 SGHTA and CDR2 FQGTGA. In DNA, the CDR3 is TGTGTCAGCAGCACGCGGGCGAGCTCCTACAATGAGCAGTTCTTC. Its translation: CVSSTRASSYNEQFF.

J is TRBJ1-1 and V is TRBV6-6; 9 nucleotides align to TRBD1. This CDR3 is built from 17 residues. The V segment lost 3 bases and the J segment 5 bases; nucleotides outside the gene matches: 13. CDR1 and CDR2 from the germline V gene are MNHNY and SVGAGI (reference sequence). Here the CDR3 reads CASSYMLLGTGITEAFF. The CDR3 coding sequence is TGTGCCAGCAGTTATATGCTTCTAGGGACAGGGATTACTGAAGCTTTCTTT.

In this sample, this clonotype turned up many times. The V and J genes are TRBV7-8 and TRBJ1-5; D is possibly TRBD1 (6 bases). Looked up from germline, CDR1 is SGHVS and CDR2 is FQNEAQ. The CDR3 is 15 residues long. Trimming cost V 4 bases and J 0 bases, with 10 bases left between them. In DNA, the CDR3 is TGTGCCAGCAGCTCAACACAGGGTAGCAATCAGCCCCAGCATTTT. This codes for CASSSTQGSNQPQHF.

The V gene is TRBV7-9, the J gene TRBJ2-7; D remains unclear. Trimming stripped 2 bases from V and 6 bases from J, with 17 bases between. Germline V gives CDR1 SEHNR, CDR2 FQNEAQ (reference sequence). The CDR3 totals 15 residues. Here the CDR3 reads CASSLIRPSPPEQYF. CDR3 bases: TGTGCCAGCAGCTTAATAAGACCTTCCCCCCCCGAGCAGTACTTC.

The chain is built from TRBV29-1 and TRBJ2-3, with TRBD1 matching 9 bases. Germline trimming cut 4 bases from V and 0 bases from J; bases unmatched to any gene: 5. CDR3 length: 15 residues. The germline V gene has CDR1 SQVTM and CDR2 ANQGSEA. The CDR3 sequence is CSVVRGQGSTDTQYF. CDR3 DNA: TGCAGCGTTGTACGTGGACAGGGGAGCACAGATACGCAGTATTTT.

The gene calls are TRBV27 and TRBJ2-1; D is ambiguous. Trimming left V 6 bases short and J 6 bases short, with 9 bases between. Germline loops: CDR1 MNHEY, CDR2 SMNVEV (reference sequence). The CDR3 runs 12 residues. The CDR3 sequence: CASSIGRNEQFF. CDR3 sequence (DNA): TGTGCCAGCAGCATAGGTCGCAATGAGCAGTTCTTC.

This clonotype was detected only a few times. The genes are TRBV6-1 and TRBJ2-7; D unclear. Trimming pared 4 bases from V and 2 bases from J, leaving 12 bases between. This CDR3 has 14 residues. CDR1 is MNHNS, CDR2 SASEGT, per germline. This CDR3 is CASSGLGTAYEQYV. CDR3 nucleotides: TGTGCCAGCAGTGGACTCGGTACAGCCTACGAGCAGTACGTC.

The table lists this clonotype with many counts. This sequence joins TRBV7-6 and TRBJ2-1; possibly TRBD1 or TRBD2 for D (5 bases each). The V and J ends lost 4 bases and 0 bases respectively, with 16 bases between them. The CDR3 totals 17 residues. Germline V gene sequence: CDR1 SGHVS, CDR2 FNYEAQ. The CDR3 sequence: CASSSPFGASSYNEQFF. The CDR3 DNA is TGTGCCAGCAGCTCCCCTTTCGGGGCTAGCTCCTACAATGAGCAGTTCTTC.

This clonotype was recorded a few times. This chain links TRBV12-3 or TRBV12-4 with TRBJ1-2; TRBD1 matches 7 bases. The CDR3 extends over 15 amino acids. The V and J ends lost 7 bases and 4 bases, in that order; junction bases with no gene match: 12. This CDR3 is CASTPDRDRLYGYTF. DNA of the CDR3: TGTGCCAGCACCCCCGACAGGGACAGACTCTATGGCTACACCTTC.

This chain links TRBV27 with TRBJ1-3; D remains ambiguous. V shed 7 bases and J shed 0 bases, with 7 bases lying between them. Germline V gene lookup returns CDR1 MNHEY and CDR2 SMNVEV (reference sequence). The CDR3 consists of 13 residues. CDR3 sequence (DNA): TGTGCCAGCAAGTCTCACTCTGGAAACACCATATATTTT. Its translation is CASKSHSGNTIYF.

V gene TRBV13 combines with J gene TRBJ2-1, with D tentatively TRBD1 (5 bases). Looked up from germline, CDR1 is PRHDT and CDR2 is FYEKMQ (reference sequence). The V end was cut by 5 bases, the J end by 3 bases, with 8 bases between. The CDR3 has 13 amino acids. The CDR3 is CASSEDNYNEQFF. The CDR3 DNA sequence: TGTGCCAGCAGCGAGGACAACTACAATGAGCAGTTCTTC.

This clonotype occurred a few times. The chain links TRBV6-5 to TRBJ1-1, with D maybe TRBD1 (5 bases). Germline CDR1 is MNHEY and CDR2 is SVGAGI. Trimming left V 5 bases short and J 3 bases short, with 16 bases between. The CDR3 consists of 15 residues. CDR3 loop: CASSTPWGRDTEAFF. The CDR3, as DNA: TGTGCCAGCAGTACCCCCTGGGGGAGGGACACTGAAGCTTTCTTT.

This chain uses TRBV4-1 with TRBJ2-3; TRBD2 matches at 8 bases. This CDR3 is built from 16 residues. Germline loops: CDR1 MGHRA, CDR2 YSYEKL. V lost 4 bases to trimming and J lost 2 bases; unmatched junction nucleotides: 8. The CDR3 spells CASSPERGFLTDTQYF. CDR3 DNA: TGCGCCAGCAGCCCAGAGCGGGGGTTCCTCACAGATACGCAGTATTTT.

This clonotype was counted only a few times. This chain joins TRBV19 and TRBJ1-5, with a possible D match to TRBD1 (6 bases). Germline V gene lookup returns CDR1 LNHDA and CDR2 SQIVND (reference sequence). This CDR3 spans 16 amino acids. Trimming cost V 2 bases and J 1 base, with 12 bases left between them. The CDR3 reads CASSISRTESNQPQHF. The CDR3, as DNA: TGTGCCAGTAGTATATCCCGGACAGAGAGCAATCAGCCCCAGCATTTT.

This clonotype was counted only a few times. The genes are TRBV7-6 and TRBJ1-5; D not resolved. Germline lookup yields CDR1 SGHVS and CDR2 FNYEAQ. V was pared by 5 bases and J by 6 bases, with 20 bases between. This CDR3 is 16 amino acids long. CDR3 bases: TGTGCCAGCAGCCCAGCCGTGGCCCCGTTGGGTCAGCCCCAGCATTTT. It encodes CASSPAVAPLGQPQHF.

In its sample, this clonotype was seen a few times. The chain combines TRBV7-6 with TRBJ1-1; weak D call: TRBD1 (6 bases). The CDR3 covers 15 residues. CDR1 and CDR2 from the germline V gene are SGHVS and FNYEAQ. Deletions cut 5 bases from V and 6 bases from J, with 19 bases between. Here the CDR3 reads CASSPSGGAKAEAFF. In nucleotides, the CDR3 is TGTGCCAGCAGCCCCTCGGGGGGGGCTAAGGCTGAAGCTTTCTTT.

This chain uses TRBV4-1 with TRBJ1-1, with D tentatively TRBD1 (5 bases). Germline V lookup: CDR1 MGHRA, CDR2 YSYEKL. V lost 3 bases, J lost 6 bases, and 8 bases lay in between. The CDR3 consists of 12 residues. The CDR3 here is CASSHQGSEAFF. The CDR3 coding sequence is TGCGCCAGCAGCCATCAGGGATCTGAAGCTTTCTTT.

The CDR3 here is CASSRRRNTGELFF. The CDR3 nucleotides are TGTGCCAGCAGCCGCCGGCGGAACACCGGGGAGCTGTTTTTT. The gene calls are TRBV27 and TRBJ2-2; D call uncertain. The V end lost 6 bases, the J end lost 1 base, and 9 bases lay between the germline ends. This CDR3 has 14 residues. The germline gives CDR1 MNHEY, CDR2 SMNVEV (reference sequence).

This clonotype showed up just once. This sequence joins TRBV29-1 and TRBJ2-1; D is possibly TRBD2 (6 bases). V gave up 5 bases and J gave up 6 bases, with 8 bases separating them. Germline loops: CDR1 SQVTM, CDR2 ANQGSEA. The CDR3 has 11 amino acids. The CDR3 DNA follows: TGCAGCGTTCTGGGACTCAATGAGCAGTTCTTC. Translated, it gives CSVLGLNEQFF.

This clonotype was recorded many times. At one end, the junction sequence differs from germline, possibly due to a read error. The chain links TRBV7-2 to TRBJ2-4; D call uncertain. The CDR3 runs 14 residues. Germline CDR1 reads SGHTA; CDR2 reads FQGNSA. This CDR3 is CASSLSHYEAPNSF. The CDR3 DNA reads as TGTGCCAGCAGCTTGTCTCACTACGAGGCCCCAAATTCTTTC.